The sequence of this TCR beta chain was determined in a study of cytomegalovirus exposure and HLA in healthy donors. Overall study results and limits: Presence/absence analyses treated sequencing depth as roughly uniform across donors.

Both 60 Vbeta primers and 13 Jbeta primers went into the PCR. Here immunoSEQ multiplex PCR was the method, and the copy in TCRdb shows in-frame clones only, minus some. This table holds roughly 150,000 clones, around 68% found once. The CDR3 totals 14 residues. CDR1 is MDHEN and CDR2 is SYDVKM in the germline V gene. V lost 4 bases and J 4 bases, leaving 10 bases between the germline ends. A note on this clone: What it binds is unknown.

The chain uses TRBV28 and TRBJ2-2, with a weak D call TRBD1 (6 bases). The sequencing input was PBMCs. The TCR comes from a man aged 25 to 40 in good health and CMV-seropositive. The CDR3 spells CASSSPGVTGELFF. In DNA form, the CDR3 reads TGTGCCAGCAGTTCCCCAGGGGTCACCGGGGAGCTGTTTTTT.